This TCR beta chain was observed in a study of shared T cell receptors in the human thymus. Repertoires were generated with immunoSEQ multiplex PCR, while TCRdb's copy carries only in-frame clones and drops some. The sample yields over 350,000 clones, roughly 94% seen once. The clonotype comes from a human donor. The sequencing sample was made of thymocytes.

CDR3 residues: CASSEGSGRIYEQYF. CDR3 coding DNA: TGTGCCAGCAGTGAAGGGTCGGGACGAATCTACGAGCAGTACTTC. The rearrangement joins TRBV2 to TRBJ2-7; D tentatively reads TRBD1 or TRBD2 (5 bases each). CDR1 is SNHLY, CDR2 FYNNEI, per germline. Trimming removed 1 base from V and 3 bases from J, with 13 bases in between. CDR3 length: 15 amino acids.